The clone carrying this T cell receptor beta chain was counted a few times. The method was immunoSEQ multiplex PCR; TCRdb's version includes in-frame clones alone and lacks a portion of them. The sample lists roughly 17,000 clones, over 75% occurring once. All patients were mismatch repair deficient, assessed by either PCR or immunohistochemistry. TCRs were sequenced from a few patients responding to pembrolizumab. Per the germline V gene, CDR1 is MDHEN and CDR2 is SYDVKM. The length of the CDR3 is 11 residues. V was trimmed by 9 bases and J by 1 base, leaving 7 bases between them. The data are from a study of PD-1 blockade in mismatch repair-deficient tumors.

Specimen: PBMCs, collected approximately five months after starting pembrolizumab. The TCR originated in an adult with mismatch repair-deficient cancer. The chain couples TRBV28 to TRBJ2-7; D possibly corresponds to TRBD2 (6 bases). CDR3 sequence: CASGLSYEQYF. As DNA, the CDR3 is TGTGCCAGTGGACTATCCTACGAGCAGTACTTC.